These 6 T cell receptor beta chains were all obtained from the same sample, sequenced in a study of OX40 agonist ivuxolimab in advanced cancers. Library construction relied on the immunoSEQ multiplex PCR assay. The clones in this table, taken by TCRdb from immuneACCESS, are in-frame only. Not every clone is retained; where verified, under half of the shortfall comes from an unresolved V gene, and the cause of the rest is unknown. The sample table lists fewer than 70,000 clones, around 80% of them with a count of one. Clones ranked in the top ten supply 2.1% of the sample. The source was CD4+ or CD8+ T cells sorted from blood, collected in a trial of the OX40 agonist ivuxolimab. These receptors were obtained from an adult with an advanced solid tumor such as melanoma, head and neck, liver or kidney cancer.

V gene TRBV5-1 combines with J gene TRBJ2-7; 7 nucleotides match TRBD1. CDR1 SGHRS and CDR2 YFSETQ come from the germline V gene. V shed 6 bases and J 0 bases; nucleotides not matched to a gene: 9. The length of the CDR3 is 15 residues. CDR3 sequence: CASTLTGDSSYEQYF. The CDR3 DNA reads TGCGCCAGCACCCTTACAGGGGATTCCTCCTACGAGCAGTACTTC.

This clone was recorded once. The genes are TRBV28 and TRBJ2-1, with TRBD2 identical over 12 bases. The CDR3 totals 14 residues. Germline V gene sequence: CDR1 MDHEN, CDR2 SYDVKM. With V trimmed by 3 bases and J by 7 bases, 1 base remained unmatched. CDR3 protein: CASSFLAGGNEQFF. As DNA, the CDR3 is TGTGCCAGCAGTTTCCTAGCGGGAGGGAATGAGCAGTTCTTC.

The rearrangement links TRBV30 to TRBJ2-3; 8 positions agree with TRBD1. Germline CDR1 GTSNPN, CDR2 SVGIG (reference sequence). Unmatched junction bases numbered 9, after V lost 5 bases and J lost 2 bases. This CDR3 is 15 amino acids long. The CDR3 loop reads CAWDDRGGITDTQYF. The DNA of the CDR3 is TGTGCCTGGGACGACAGGGGAGGTATCACAGATACGCAGTATTTT.

J is TRBJ1-5 and V is TRBV7-9; TRBD1 matches at 9 bases. V lost 5 bases and J lost 3; bases outside the gene matches: 2. CDR3 length: 14 residues. CDR1 and CDR2 (germline): SEHNR, FQNEAQ (reference sequence). The CDR3 nucleotides read TGTGCCAGCAGCCGGGACAGGGTCAATCAGCCCCAGCATTTT. Residues: CASSRDRVNQPQHF. Supplemented by reference TRBV7-9 and TRBJ1-5, the full variable domain reads DTGVSQNPRHKITKRGQNVTFRCDPISEHNRLYWYRQTLGQGPEFLTYFQNEAQLEKSRLLSDRFSAERPKGSFSTLEIQRTEQGDSAMYLCASSRDRVNQPQHFGDGTRLSIL.

The genes are TRBV6-4 and TRBJ2-7; D gene ambiguous. Germline-derived CDR1 and CDR2 are MRHNA and SNTAGT. The length of the CDR3 is 8 residues. Deletions cut 8 bases from V and 10 bases from J, with 6 bases between. CDR3 in DNA: TGTGCCAGCGCCCCCCAGTACTTC. Translation: CASAPQYF.

This clone was observed a few times. The genes are TRBV9 and TRBJ1-4; 7 bases align to TRBD1. V dropped 4 bases and J dropped 7; count of bases not matched to a gene: 10. The CDR3 runs to 15 residues. Germline V gene sequence: CDR1 SGDLS, CDR2 YYNGEE. This CDR3 reads CASSPGQREGEKLFF. CDR3 bases: TGTGCCAGCAGCCCGGGACAGCGAGAGGGTGAAAAACTGTTTTTT.